Given below is one T cell receptor beta chain in context. The antigen is unknown. The naive CD8 fraction comprised CD45RO-negative cells positively selected for CCR7 and excluded terminally differentiated effector memory CD45RA+ cells. Here immunoSEQ multiplex PCR was the method, and the copy in TCRdb shows in-frame clones only, minus some. The table shows some 2,100,000 clones, with 85% to 95% occurring only once. This specimen belongs to a study of shared clonotypes between healthy human individuals. The overall study: Donor ages ranged 18 to 49 years: a couple of women, a few men.

The study's findings and limits: Memory subsets generally showed lower estimated richness than naive subsets.

CDR3 length: 16 residues. Germline lookup yields CDR1 LGHNA and CDR2 YSLEER. The V gene lost 4 bases and the J gene lost 0 bases, with 13 bases spanning the gap. The V gene is TRBV4-3, the J gene TRBJ2-4, with D possibly TRBD1 on 6 matching bases. The sequence derives from a man between 18 and 29 years old in good health. Some clones in this sample may be carry-over from other donors' samples. The sequencing input was naive CD8+ T cells from PBMCs. The CDR3 reads CASSLGTRIAKNIQYF. The CDR3 DNA reads TGCGCCAGCAGCCTAGGGACAAGAATAGCCAAAAACATTCAGTACTTC.